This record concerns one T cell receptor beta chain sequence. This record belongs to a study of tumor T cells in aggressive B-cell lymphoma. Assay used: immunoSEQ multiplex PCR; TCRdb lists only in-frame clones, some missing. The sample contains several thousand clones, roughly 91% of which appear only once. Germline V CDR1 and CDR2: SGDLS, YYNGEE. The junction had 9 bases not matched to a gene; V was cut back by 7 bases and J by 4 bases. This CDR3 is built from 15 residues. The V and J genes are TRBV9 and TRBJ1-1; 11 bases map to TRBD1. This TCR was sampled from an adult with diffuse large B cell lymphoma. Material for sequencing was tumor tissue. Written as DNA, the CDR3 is TGTGCCAGCGCACCCTGGACAGGGGGCCTCACTGAAGCTTTCTTT. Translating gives CASAPWTGGLTEAFF. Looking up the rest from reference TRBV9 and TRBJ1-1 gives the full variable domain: DSGVTQTPKHLITATGQRVTLRCSPRSGDLSVYWYQQSLDQGLQFLIQYYNGEERAKGNILERFSAQQFPDLHSELNLSSLELGDSALYFCASAPWTGGLTEAFFGQGTRLTVV.